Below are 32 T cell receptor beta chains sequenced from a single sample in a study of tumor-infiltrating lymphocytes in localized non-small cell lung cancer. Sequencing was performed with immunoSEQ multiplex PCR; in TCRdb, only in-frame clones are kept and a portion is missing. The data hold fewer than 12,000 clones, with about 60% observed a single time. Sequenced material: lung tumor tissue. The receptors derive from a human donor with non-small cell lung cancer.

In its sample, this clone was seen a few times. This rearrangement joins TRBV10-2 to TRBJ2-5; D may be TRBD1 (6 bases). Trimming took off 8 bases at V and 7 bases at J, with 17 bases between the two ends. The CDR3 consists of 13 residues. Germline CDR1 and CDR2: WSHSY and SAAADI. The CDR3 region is CASSGQIETTQYF. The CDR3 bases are TGCGCCAGCTCTGGACAGATAGAGACGACCCAGTACTTC.

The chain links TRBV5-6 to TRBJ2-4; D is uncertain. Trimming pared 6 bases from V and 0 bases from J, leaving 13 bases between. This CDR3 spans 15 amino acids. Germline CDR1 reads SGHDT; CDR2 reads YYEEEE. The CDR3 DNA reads TGTGCCAGCACCGAAGGCCAGTTAGCCAAAAACATTCAGTACTTC. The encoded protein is CASTEGQLAKNIQYF.

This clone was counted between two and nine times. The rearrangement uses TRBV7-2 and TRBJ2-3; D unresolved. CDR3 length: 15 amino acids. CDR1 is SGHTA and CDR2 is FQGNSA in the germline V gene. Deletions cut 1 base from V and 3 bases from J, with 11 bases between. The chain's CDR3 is CASSLVRARTDTQYF. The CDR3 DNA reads TGTGCCAGCAGCTTAGTAAGGGCGAGAACAGATACGCAGTATTTT. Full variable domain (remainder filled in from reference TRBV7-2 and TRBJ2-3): GAGVSQSPSNKVTEKGKDVELRCDPISGHTALYWYRQSLGQGLEFLIYFQGNSAPDKSGLPSDRFSAERTGGSVSTLTIQRTQQEDSAVYLCASSLVRARTDTQYFGPGTRLTVL.

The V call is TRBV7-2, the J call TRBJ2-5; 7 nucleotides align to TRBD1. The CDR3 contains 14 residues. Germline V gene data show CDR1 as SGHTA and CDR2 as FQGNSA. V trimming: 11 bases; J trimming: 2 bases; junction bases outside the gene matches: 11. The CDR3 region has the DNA TGTGCCTCCCGACAGGGTGCAGGGCAAGAGACCCAGTACTTC. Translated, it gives CASRQGAGQETQYF.

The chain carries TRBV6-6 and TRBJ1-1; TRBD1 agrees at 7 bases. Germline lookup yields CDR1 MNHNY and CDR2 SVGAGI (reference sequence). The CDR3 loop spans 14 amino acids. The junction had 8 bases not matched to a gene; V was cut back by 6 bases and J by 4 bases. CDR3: CASSSQGGGTEAFF. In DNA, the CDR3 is TGTGCCAGCAGCTCCCAGGGGGGAGGCACTGAAGCTTTCTTT.

In nucleotides, the CDR3 is TGTGCCAGCAGTTCTGGGACAGGGCAAGGCGAGACCCAGTACTTC. Its protein product is CASSSGTGQGETQYF. The V gene is TRBV11-2, the J gene TRBJ2-5; the match to TRBD1 covers 9 bases. This CDR3 spans 15 amino acids. Trimming at V came to 6 bases and at J to 5 bases, leaving 10 bases not matched to a gene. Looked up from germline, CDR1 is SGHAT and CDR2 is FQNNGV.

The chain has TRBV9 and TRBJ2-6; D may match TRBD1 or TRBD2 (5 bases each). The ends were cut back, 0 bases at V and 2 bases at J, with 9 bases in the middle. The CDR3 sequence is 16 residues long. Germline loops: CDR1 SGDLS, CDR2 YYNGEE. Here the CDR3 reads CASSVVGGTGANVLTF. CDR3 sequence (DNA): TGTGCCAGCAGCGTAGTTGGGGGAACTGGGGCCAACGTCCTGACTTTC. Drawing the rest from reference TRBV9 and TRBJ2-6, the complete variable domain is DSGVTQTPKHLITATGQRVTLRCSPRSGDLSVYWYQQSLDQGLQFLIQYYNGEERAKGNILERFSAQQFPDLHSELNLSSLELGDSALYFCASSVVGGTGANVLTFGAGSRLTVL.

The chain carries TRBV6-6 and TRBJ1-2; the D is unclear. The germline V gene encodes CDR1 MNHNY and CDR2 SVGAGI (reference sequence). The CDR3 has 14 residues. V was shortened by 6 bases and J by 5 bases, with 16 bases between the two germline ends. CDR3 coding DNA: TGTGCCAGCAGCTCCTCCGAAGGAGTGTATGGCTACACCTTC. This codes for CASSSSEGVYGYTF.

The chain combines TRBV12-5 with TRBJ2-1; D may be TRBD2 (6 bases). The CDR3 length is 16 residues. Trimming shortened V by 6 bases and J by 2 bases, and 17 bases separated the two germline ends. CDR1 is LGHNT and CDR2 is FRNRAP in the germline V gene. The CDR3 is CASGPGNAGTYNEQFF. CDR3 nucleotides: TGTGCTAGTGGCCCCGGGAATGCGGGAACCTACAATGAGCAGTTCTTC.

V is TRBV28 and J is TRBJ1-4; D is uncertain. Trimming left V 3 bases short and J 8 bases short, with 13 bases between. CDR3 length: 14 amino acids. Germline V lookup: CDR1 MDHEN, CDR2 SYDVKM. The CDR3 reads CASSLGQMGEKLFF. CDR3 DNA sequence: TGTGCCAGCAGTTTGGGCCAGATGGGGGAAAAACTGTTTTTT.

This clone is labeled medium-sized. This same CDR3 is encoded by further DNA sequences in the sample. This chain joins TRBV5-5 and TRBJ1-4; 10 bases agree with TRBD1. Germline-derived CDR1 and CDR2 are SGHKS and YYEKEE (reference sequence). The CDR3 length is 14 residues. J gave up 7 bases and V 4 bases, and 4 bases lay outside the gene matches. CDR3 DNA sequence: TGTGCCAGCAGCCTCGACAGGGGGCGTGAAAAACTGTTTTTT. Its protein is CASSLDRGREKLFF.

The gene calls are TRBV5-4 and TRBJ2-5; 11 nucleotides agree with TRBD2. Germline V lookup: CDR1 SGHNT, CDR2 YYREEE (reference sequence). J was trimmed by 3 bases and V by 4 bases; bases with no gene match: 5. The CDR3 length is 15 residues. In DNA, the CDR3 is TGTGCCAGCAGCCGCGGACTAGCGGGCGAAGAGACCCAGTACTTC. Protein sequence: CASSRGLAGEETQYF.

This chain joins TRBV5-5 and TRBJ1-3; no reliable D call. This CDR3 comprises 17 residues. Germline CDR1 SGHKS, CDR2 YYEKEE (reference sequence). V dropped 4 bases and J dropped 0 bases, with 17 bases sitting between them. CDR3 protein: CASSLTNHLVSGNTIYF. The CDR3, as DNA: TGTGCCAGCAGCCTGACAAATCACCTTGTCTCTGGAAACACCATATATTTT.

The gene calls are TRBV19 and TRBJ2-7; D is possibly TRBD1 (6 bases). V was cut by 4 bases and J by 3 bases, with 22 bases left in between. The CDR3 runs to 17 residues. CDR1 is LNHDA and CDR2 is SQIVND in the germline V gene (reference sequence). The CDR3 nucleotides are TGTGCCAGTAGTACTCCATCATATACAGGGAAGTTCTACGAGCAGTACTTC. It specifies CASSTPSYTGKFYEQYF.

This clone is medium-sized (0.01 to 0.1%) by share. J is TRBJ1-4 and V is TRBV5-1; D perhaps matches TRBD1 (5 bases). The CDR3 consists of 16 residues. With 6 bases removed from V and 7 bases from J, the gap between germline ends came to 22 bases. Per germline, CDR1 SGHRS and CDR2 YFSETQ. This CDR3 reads CASTLRPATGGEKLFF. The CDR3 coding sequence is TGCGCCAGCACACTCCGTCCGGCAACGGGGGGTGAAAAACTGTTTTTT.

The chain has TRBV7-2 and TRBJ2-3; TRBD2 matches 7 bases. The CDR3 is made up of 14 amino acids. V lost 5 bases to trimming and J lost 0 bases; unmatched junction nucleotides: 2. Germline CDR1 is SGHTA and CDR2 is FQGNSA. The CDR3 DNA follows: TGTGCCAGCAGCCCGGGACTAAGCACAGATACGCAGTATTTT. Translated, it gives CASSPGLSTDTQYF.

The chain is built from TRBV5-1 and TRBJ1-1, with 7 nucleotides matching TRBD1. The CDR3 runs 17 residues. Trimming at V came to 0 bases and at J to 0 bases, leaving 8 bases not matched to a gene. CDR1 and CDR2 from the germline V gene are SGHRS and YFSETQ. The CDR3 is CASSLEGGRGMNTEAFF. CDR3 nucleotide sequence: TGCGCCAGCAGCTTGGAGGGCGGCAGGGGGATGAACACTGAAGCTTTCTTT.

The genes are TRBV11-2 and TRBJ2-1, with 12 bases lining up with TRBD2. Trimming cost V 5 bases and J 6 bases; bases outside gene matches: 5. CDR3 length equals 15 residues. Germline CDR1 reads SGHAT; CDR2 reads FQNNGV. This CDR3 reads CASSRGLAGSNEQFF. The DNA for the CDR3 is TGTGCCAGCAGCCGAGGACTAGCGGGAAGCAATGAGCAGTTCTTC.

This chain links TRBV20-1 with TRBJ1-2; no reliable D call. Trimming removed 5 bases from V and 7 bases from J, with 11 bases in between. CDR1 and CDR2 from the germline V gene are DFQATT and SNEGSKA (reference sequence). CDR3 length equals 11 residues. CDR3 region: CSASPGFGYTF. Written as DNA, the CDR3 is TGCAGTGCTTCGCCGGGGTTTGGCTACACCTTC.

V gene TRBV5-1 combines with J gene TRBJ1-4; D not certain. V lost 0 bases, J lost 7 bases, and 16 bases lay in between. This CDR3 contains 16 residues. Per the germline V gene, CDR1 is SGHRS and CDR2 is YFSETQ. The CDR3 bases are TGCGCCAGCAGCTTGGAGGTTGGAGGGAGAGGTGAAAAACTGTTTTTT. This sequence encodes CASSLEVGGRGEKLFF.

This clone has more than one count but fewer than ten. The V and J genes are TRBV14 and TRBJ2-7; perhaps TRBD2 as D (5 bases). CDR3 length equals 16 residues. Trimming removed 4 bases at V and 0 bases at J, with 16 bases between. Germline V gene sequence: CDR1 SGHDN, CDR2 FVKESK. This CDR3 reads CASSLTGLATSYEQYF. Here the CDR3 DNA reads TGTGCCAGCAGCCTGACGGGGTTAGCAACCTCCTACGAGCAGTACTTC.

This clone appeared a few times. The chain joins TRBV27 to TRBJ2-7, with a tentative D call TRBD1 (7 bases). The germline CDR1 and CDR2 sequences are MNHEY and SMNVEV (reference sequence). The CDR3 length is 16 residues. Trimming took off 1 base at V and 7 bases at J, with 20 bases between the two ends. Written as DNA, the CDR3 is TGTGCCAGCAGTTTATACTCTCCAGGACAGGCGGGAGAGCAGTACTTC. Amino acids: CASSLYSPGQAGEQYF.

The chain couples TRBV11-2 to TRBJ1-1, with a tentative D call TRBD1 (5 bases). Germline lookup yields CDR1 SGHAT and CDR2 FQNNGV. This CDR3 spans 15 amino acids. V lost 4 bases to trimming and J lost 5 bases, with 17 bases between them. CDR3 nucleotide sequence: TGTGCCAGCAGCTCAAGTGGGGGTAGTCGGACTGAAGCTTTCTTT. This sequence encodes CASSSSGGSRTEAFF.

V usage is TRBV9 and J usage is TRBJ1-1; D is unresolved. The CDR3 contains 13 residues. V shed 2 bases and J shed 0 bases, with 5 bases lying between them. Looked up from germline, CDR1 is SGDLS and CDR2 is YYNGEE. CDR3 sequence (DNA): TGTGCCAGCAGCGTGACCTTGAACACTGAAGCTTTCTTT. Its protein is CASSVTLNTEAFF.

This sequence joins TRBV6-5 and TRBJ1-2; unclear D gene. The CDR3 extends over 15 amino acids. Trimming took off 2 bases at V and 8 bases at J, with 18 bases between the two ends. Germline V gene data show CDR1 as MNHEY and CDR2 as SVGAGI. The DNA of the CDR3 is TGTGCCAGCAGTTACGCTGGGAGGCTGCGGTCGGGCTACACCTTC. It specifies CASSYAGRLRSGYTF.

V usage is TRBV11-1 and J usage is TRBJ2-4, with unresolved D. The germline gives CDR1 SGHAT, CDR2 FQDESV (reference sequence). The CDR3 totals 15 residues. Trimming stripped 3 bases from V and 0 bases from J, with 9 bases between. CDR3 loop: CASSFSSLAKNIQYF. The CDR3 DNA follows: TGTGCCAGCAGCTTTTCGTCTCTAGCCAAAAACATTCAGTACTTC. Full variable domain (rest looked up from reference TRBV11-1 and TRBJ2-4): EAEVAQSPRYKITEKSQAVAFWCDPISGHATLYWYRQILGQGPELLVQFQDESVVDDSQLPKDRFSAERLKGVDSTLKIQPAELGDSAMYLCASSFSSLAKNIQYFGAGTRLSVL.

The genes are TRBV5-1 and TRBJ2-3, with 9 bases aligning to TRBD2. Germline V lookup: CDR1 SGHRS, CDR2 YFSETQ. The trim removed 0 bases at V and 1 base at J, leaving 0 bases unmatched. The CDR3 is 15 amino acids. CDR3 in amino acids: CASSLGGGGTDTQYF. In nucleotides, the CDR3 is TGCGCCAGCAGCTTGGGCGGGGGGGGCACAGATACGCAGTATTTT. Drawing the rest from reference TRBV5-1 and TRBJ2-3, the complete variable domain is KAGVTQTPRYLIKTRGQQVTLSCSPISGHRSVSWYQQTPGQGLQFLFEYFSETQRNKGNFPGRFSGRQFSNSRSEMNVSTLELGDSALYLCASSLGGGGTDTQYFGPGTRLTVL.

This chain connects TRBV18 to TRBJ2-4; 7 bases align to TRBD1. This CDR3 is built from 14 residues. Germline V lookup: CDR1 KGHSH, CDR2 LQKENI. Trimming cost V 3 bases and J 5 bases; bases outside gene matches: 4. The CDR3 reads CASSPVTGQNIQYF. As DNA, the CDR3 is TGTGCCAGCTCACCTGTGACAGGGCAAAACATTCAGTACTTC.

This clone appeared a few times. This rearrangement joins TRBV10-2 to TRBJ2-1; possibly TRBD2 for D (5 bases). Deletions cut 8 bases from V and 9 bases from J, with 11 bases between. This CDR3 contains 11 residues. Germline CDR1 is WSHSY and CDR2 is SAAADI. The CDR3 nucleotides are TGCGCCAGCGGGCTAGCAATTGAGCAGTTCTTC. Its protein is CASGLAIEQFF.

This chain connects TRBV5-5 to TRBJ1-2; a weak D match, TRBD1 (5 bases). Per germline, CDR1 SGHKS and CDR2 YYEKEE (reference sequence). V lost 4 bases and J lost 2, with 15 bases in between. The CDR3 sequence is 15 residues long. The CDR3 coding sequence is TGTGCCAGCAGCCCCTGGGCAGGGAACAACTATGGCTACACCTTC. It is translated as CASSPWAGNNYGYTF.

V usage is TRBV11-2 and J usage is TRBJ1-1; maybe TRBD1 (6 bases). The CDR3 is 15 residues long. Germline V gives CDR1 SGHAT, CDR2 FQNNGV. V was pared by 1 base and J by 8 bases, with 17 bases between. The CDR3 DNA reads TGTGCCAGCAGCTTAGGGCGCGGGGGCGGAGTGGAAGCTTTCTTT. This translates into CASSLGRGGGVEAFF.

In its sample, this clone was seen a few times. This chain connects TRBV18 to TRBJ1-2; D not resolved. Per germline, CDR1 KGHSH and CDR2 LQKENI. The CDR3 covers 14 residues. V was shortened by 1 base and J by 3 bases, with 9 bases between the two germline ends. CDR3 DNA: TGTGCCAGCTCACCACTCCCGGGGTACTATGGCTACACCTTC. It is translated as CASSPLPGYYGYTF.